This entry lists 24 T cell receptor beta chains sequenced from one sample in a study of T cells in Graves' hyperthyroidism and ophthalmopathy. RNA transcripts were the template for amplifying TCR beta CDR3 regions. A set of HTBI primers served as the primers for a first-round RT-PCR of the TCR CDR3. TCRdb passed the multiplex PCR reads through MiXCR, listing each CDR3 protein once. The sample includes roughly 170,000 distinct CDR3 sequences, about 9.4% of them seen just once. The sequenced sample was blood. The receptors shown here come from a woman younger than 35 with Graves' hyperthyroidism that later progressed to Graves' ophthalmopathy.

This clonotype was seen repeatedly, ten times or more. J is TRBJ1-5 and V is TRBV2, with D hard to call. V was trimmed by 2 bases and J by 6 bases, leaving 8 bases between them. Per the germline V gene, CDR1 is SNHLY and CDR2 is FYNNEI. The CDR3 has 13 residues. The CDR3 loop is CASSESGFQPQHF. CDR3 nucleotide sequence: TGTGCCAGCAGTGAATCCGGGTTTCAGCCCCAGCATTTT. Full variable domain (remainder filled in from reference TRBV2 and TRBJ1-5): EPEVTQTPSHQVTQMGQEVILRCVPISNHLYFYWYRQILGQKVEFLVSFYNNEISEKSEIFDDQFSVERPDGSNFTLKIRSTKLEDSAMYFCASSESGFQPQHFGDGTRLSIL.

Many counts were recorded for this clonotype. This rearrangement joins TRBV19 to TRBJ1-5, with TRBD1 as a possible D gene (5 bases). CDR3 length equals 15 residues. Germline V gene sequence: CDR1 LNHDA, CDR2 SQIVND (reference sequence). The germline V and J ends were trimmed by 5 bases and 1 base, with 12 bases remaining between them. The CDR3 nucleotides are TGTGCCAGTAGTGGGGGGACGGTCAGCAATCAGCCCCAGCATTTT. This sequence encodes CASSGGTVSNQPQHF.

This clonotype appeared many times. V is TRBV3-1 and J is TRBJ1-1, with a tentative D call TRBD1 (5 bases). This CDR3 is built from 13 residues. Germline V CDR1 and CDR2: LGHDT, YNNKEL (reference sequence). Trimming left V 2 bases short and J 5 bases short, with 9 bases between. CDR3 protein: CASSQYEGTEAFF. The DNA of the CDR3 is TGTGCCAGCAGCCAATACGAGGGGACTGAAGCTTTCTTT.

This clonotype has at least ten counts. The genes are TRBV30 and TRBJ2-1; the match to TRBD1 covers 8 bases. The junction had 11 bases not matched to a gene; V was cut back by 6 bases and J by 13 bases. From germline, CDR1 is GTSNPN and CDR2 SVGIG (reference sequence). The CDR3 has 12 residues. CDR3 sequence (DNA): TGTGCCTGCGGACAGGGAGTTCCTATACAGTTCTTC. The encoded protein is CACGQGVPIQFF.

This clonotype turned up a few times. The chain is built from TRBV9 and TRBJ2-7; 9 nucleotides match TRBD1. Germline V gene data show CDR1 as SGDLS and CDR2 as YYNGEE. Losses at the gene ends were 3 bases for V and 5 bases for J; bases not matched to a gene: 0. The CDR3 has 12 residues. The CDR3 is CASSGQGDEQYF. CDR3 nucleotides: TGTGCCAGCAGCGGACAGGGGGACGAGCAGTACTTC. The variable domain in full, completed from reference TRBV9 and TRBJ2-7, reads DSGVTQTPKHLITATGQRVTLRCSPRSGDLSVYWYQQSLDQGLQFLIQYYNGEERAKGNILERFSAQQFPDLHSELNLSSLELGDSALYFCASSGQGDEQYFGPGTRLTVT.

In this sample, this clonotype turned up many times. This chain links TRBV7-3 with TRBJ2-7, with 7 bases identical to TRBD1. The CDR3 has 13 residues. Germline values: CDR1 SGHTA, CDR2 FQGTGA. The trim removed 4 bases at V and 6 bases at J, leaving 6 bases unmatched. The CDR3 bases are TGTGCCAGCAGCTCAACAGGGGTGGGCGAGCAGTACTTC. This encodes CASSSTGVGEQYF.

The chain combines TRBV6-1 with TRBJ2-7; weak D call: TRBD1 (5 bases). Per germline, CDR1 MNHNS and CDR2 SASEGT. The CDR3 covers 13 residues. V dropped 8 bases and J dropped 3 bases, with 14 bases sitting between them. The CDR3 bases are TGTGCCAGCGCCCAGGGATTCGTCTACGAGCAGTACTTC. This codes for CASAQGFVYEQYF.

This chain uses TRBV5-6 with TRBJ2-1; D uncertain. The V gene lost 0 bases and the J gene lost 0 bases, with 10 bases spanning the gap. CDR1 is SGHDT, CDR2 YYEEEE, per germline. The length of the CDR3 is 16 residues. CDR3 residues: CASSLETRSSYNEQFF. In DNA form, the CDR3 reads TGTGCCAGCAGCTTGGAGACTCGGAGCTCCTACAATGAGCAGTTCTTC. Based on the CDR3 plus reference TRBV5-6 and TRBJ2-1, the full variable domain is DAGVTQSPTHLIKTRGQQVTLRCSPKSGHDTVSWYQQALGQGPQFIFQYYEEEERQRGNFPDRFSGHQFPNYSSELNVNALLLGDSALYLCASSLETRSSYNEQFFGPGTRLTVL.

CDR3: CSASVQGQDTQYF. The CDR3 nucleotides read TGCAGTGCTAGTGTCCAGGGGCAAGATACGCAGTATTTT. V usage is TRBV20-1 and J usage is TRBJ2-3; D perhaps matches TRBD1 (6 bases). Germline V gives CDR1 DFQATT, CDR2 SNEGSKA (reference sequence). The CDR3 runs 13 residues. V gave up 3 bases and J gave up 5 bases, with 12 bases separating them.

At least ten counts were recorded for this clonotype. V usage is TRBV25-1 and J usage is TRBJ2-5; TRBD2 might be the D (5 bases). The CDR3 is 15 amino acids. Trimming took off 3 bases at V and 2 bases at J, with 13 bases between the two ends. CDR1 is MGHDK and CDR2 is SYGVNS in the germline V gene. CDR3 nucleotides: TGTGCCAGCAGTGACCGGTTTGGCGGGCAAGAGACCCAGTACTTC. Its translation: CASSDRFGGQETQYF.

This clonotype occurred many times. J is TRBJ2-2 and V is TRBV19; 7 bases agree with TRBD1. This CDR3 has 15 residues. Germline values: CDR1 LNHDA, CDR2 SQIVND (reference sequence). J was trimmed by 6 bases and V by 6 bases; bases with no gene match: 10. The CDR3 DNA sequence: TGTGCCAGTAGCCCCCCGACAGGGTCGGCCGGGGAGCTGTTTTTT. It codes for CASSPPTGSAGELFF. The full variable domain, completed using reference TRBV19 and TRBJ2-2, is DGGITQSPKYLFRKEGQNVTLSCEQNLNHDAMYWYRQDPGQGLRLIYYSQIVNDFQKGDIAEGYSVSREKKESFPLTVTSAQKNPTAFYLCASSPPTGSAGELFFGEGSRLTVL.

This sequence joins TRBV9 and TRBJ1-3; a weak D match, TRBD1 (6 bases). This CDR3 is built from 16 residues. Germline CDR1 is SGDLS and CDR2 is YYNGEE. V lost 2 bases and J 0 bases, leaving 12 bases between the germline ends. The CDR3 loop reads CASSVGGPHSGNTIYF. The CDR3 coding sequence is TGTGCCAGCAGCGTGGGGGGGCCACACTCTGGAAACACCATATATTTT.

In the case of this clonotype: A much larger clonotype is one base distant, so this may be a read error. The chain combines TRBV20-1 with TRBJ1-4; 8 bases are shared with TRBD1. With 4 bases clipped from V and 7 bases from J, the junction kept 5 bases outside the gene matches. Germline CDR1 and CDR2: DFQATT and SNEGSKA (reference sequence). CDR3 length: 13 residues. CDR3 sequence reads: CSATAGGVEKLFF. DNA for the CDR3: TGCAGTGCTACGGCAGGGGGCGTTGAAAAACTGTTTTTT.

This clonotype was counted ten times or more. The J gene is TRBJ2-5, the V gene TRBV6-1; 8 bases match TRBD1. This CDR3 has 16 residues. Germline V CDR1 and CDR2: MNHNS, SASEGT. After removal of 5 bases from V and 1 base from J, the junction contained 9 bases not matched to a gene. CDR3 region: CASSTGTGPTQETQYF. The CDR3, as DNA: TGTGCCAGCAGTACCGGGACAGGCCCGACCCAAGAGACCCAGTACTTC.

The table lists this clonotype with many counts. The J gene is TRBJ2-6, the V gene TRBV28, with 8 nucleotides matching TRBD1. The CDR3 has 18 residues. Germline CDR1 reads MDHEN; CDR2 reads SYDVKM. With V trimmed by 5 bases and J by 2 bases, 11 bases remained unmatched. CDR3 DNA sequence: TGTGCCAGCAGTGATCGGACAGGGCAAAGTGCTGGGGCCAACGTCCTGACTTTC. Amino acid sequence: CASSDRTGQSAGANVLTF.

This clonotype has at least ten counts. The chain combines TRBV5-6 with TRBJ2-1; D is uncertain. The CDR3 runs to 15 residues. The V end was cut by 0 bases, the J end by 7 bases, with 14 bases between. Germline values: CDR1 SGHDT, CDR2 YYEEEE. The CDR3 protein is CASSLAVRPANEQFF. The DNA of the CDR3 is TGTGCCAGCAGCTTGGCCGTGCGCCCGGCGAATGAGCAGTTCTTC.

In its sample, this clonotype was seen many times. V usage is TRBV7-6 and J usage is TRBJ2-7; D is unclear. There are 17 residues in the CDR3. V was cut by 7 bases and J by 6 bases, with 28 bases left in between. Germline V gene sequence: CDR1 SGHVS, CDR2 FNYEAQ. CDR3 in DNA: TGTGCCAGCACCAAGAAGCTAGGCCAGTCGTTTACTGGCGAGCAGTACTTC. It codes for CASTKKLGQSFTGEQYF.

This clonotype has just a few counts. The chain joins TRBV13 to TRBJ1-3; D gene ambiguous. Between the trimmed V and J ends, which lost 5 bases and 3 bases, there was a span of 5 bases. Germline CDR1 is PRHDT and CDR2 is FYEKMQ (reference sequence). This CDR3 region has 12 residues. In DNA, the CDR3 is TGTGCCAGCAGCCCACTTGGAAACACCATATATTTT. Amino acid sequence: CASSPLGNTIYF.

In its sample, this clonotype was seen many times. The chain uses TRBV27 and TRBJ2-5; 7 bases are a match to TRBD1. Germline V gene data show CDR1 as MNHEY and CDR2 as SMNVEV (reference sequence). The trim removed 8 bases at V and 2 bases at J, leaving 8 bases unmatched. There are 14 residues in the CDR3. The CDR3 protein is CASGSPGQQETQYF. The CDR3 nucleotides read TGTGCCAGCGGCTCCCCGGGACAGCAAGAGACCCAGTACTTC.

This clonotype showed up many times. The chain uses TRBV2 and TRBJ2-3; the match to TRBD2 covers 14 bases. Germline V gene sequence: CDR1 SNHLY, CDR2 FYNNEI. The junction had 9 bases not matched to a gene; V was cut back by 5 bases and J by 2 bases. The CDR3 runs 18 residues. DNA for the CDR3: TGTGCCAGCAGTTGGACTAGCGGGAGGAGGGGAGCCACAGATACGCAGTATTTT. It is translated as CASSWTSGRRGATDTQYF.

The chain links TRBV5-6 to TRBJ2-2; D gene unclear. CDR1 is SGHDT, CDR2 YYEEEE, per germline. V shed 0 bases and J shed 5 bases, with 14 bases lying between them. This CDR3 spans 16 amino acids. The CDR3 region is CASSLDWVGKTGELFF. The CDR3, as DNA: TGTGCCAGCAGCTTGGATTGGGTAGGGAAGACCGGGGAGCTGTTTTTT.

This clonotype was seen a handful of times. J is TRBJ1-5 and V is TRBV19, with a possible D match to TRBD1 (6 bases). CDR1 and CDR2 (germline): LNHDA, SQIVND (reference sequence). V lost 3 bases and J lost 3, with 12 bases in between. The CDR3 extends over 15 amino acids. CDR3 sequence reads: CASSIRGTFNQPQHF. The DNA of the CDR3 is TGTGCCAGTAGTATTAGGGGGACTTTCAATCAGCCCCAGCATTTT. Based on the CDR3 plus reference TRBV19 and TRBJ1-5, the full variable domain is DGGITQSPKYLFRKEGQNVTLSCEQNLNHDAMYWYRQDPGQGLRLIYYSQIVNDFQKGDIAEGYSVSREKKESFPLTVTSAQKNPTAFYLCASSIRGTFNQPQHFGDGTRLSIL.

This clonotype was picked up many times. The chain uses TRBV11-2 and TRBJ2-1; TRBD1 is a possible D gene (5 bases). V lost 1 base to trimming and J lost 4 bases, with 8 bases between them. This CDR3 is 14 amino acids long. CDR1 and CDR2 (germline): SGHAT, FQNNGV. CDR3 DNA sequence: TGTGCCAGCAGCTTAGCAGGGTATTACAATGAGCAGTTCTTC. Protein: CASSLAGYYNEQFF.

This clonotype was counted at least ten times. The genes are TRBV11-2 and TRBJ1-1; D call uncertain. The CDR3 is 13 residues long. Germline V gene lookup returns CDR1 SGHAT and CDR2 FQNNGV. Trimming removed 5 bases from V and 4 bases from J, with 11 bases in between. The CDR3 reads CASSPVGVTEAFF. The CDR3 DNA reads as TGTGCCAGCAGCCCGGTCGGGGTCACTGAAGCTTTCTTT.